This is a list of T cell receptor beta chains from one sample in a study of shared clonotypes between healthy human individuals. The assay was immunoSEQ multiplex PCR, and TCRdb's table has in-frame clones only and misses some. The table records some 2 million clones, 95% of them present only once. Sample: naive CD4+ T cells sorted from blood. These receptors all stem from a man between 18 and 29 years old in good health. The CDR3 runs from the conserved cysteine through the conserved F or W. A D gene is named only where the DNA matches it firmly. A row's size may be missing; if present it is once, few, many or a size class.

v_gene	j_gene	d_gene	abundance	CDR3nt	CDR3aa
TRBV12-5	TRBJ2-7	-	few	TGTGCTAGTGGTTTGGCACCAGCGGAAAGCTCCTACGAGCAGTACTTC	CASGLAPAESSYEQYF
TRBV19	TRBJ1-4	-	-	TGTGCCAGTAGTTATCCTTGGGGGCCTGGGACTAATGAAAAACTGTTTTTT	CASSYPWGPGTNEKLFF
TRBV18	TRBJ2-5	TRBD2	-	TGTGCCAGCTCACTCCCGACTAGCAGGGAGACCCAGTACTTC	CASSLPTSRETQYF
TRBV28	TRBJ2-5	-	-	TGTGCCAGCACCTGGGGAGGTCAAGAGACCCAGTACTTC	CASTWGGQETQYF
TRBV11-2	TRBJ2-7	TRBD2	-	TGTGCCAGCATCCAAAGGGGGGGCTGTGGGACTAGCGGGAACGAGCAGTACTTC	CASIQRGGCGTSGNEQYF
TRBV19	TRBJ1-2	TRBD1	-	TGTGCCAGCGAAGCGTCCGGGACAGGCAACTATGGCTACACCTTC	CASEASGTGNYGYTF
TRBV6-6	TRBJ1-5	-	-	TGTGCCAGCAGCGCCAAGTATAGCAATCAGCCCCAGCATTTT	CASSAKYSNQPQHF
TRBV25-1	TRBJ1-6	TRBD1	few	TGTGCCAGCAGTGCGCCGGGGACAGGGGTCGATTCACCCCTCCACTTT	CASSAPGTGVDSPLHF
TRBV5-4	TRBJ1-1	-	once	TGTGCCAGCAGCTTGGCGGCCGGCCGGTGGAACACTGAAGCTTTCTTT	CASSLAAGRWNTEAFF
TRBV28	TRBJ2-7	TRBD2	-	TGTGCCAGCAGTTTGGCCCGACTAGCGCTCGGAGGTTACGAGCAGTACTTC	CASSLARLALGGYEQYF
TRBV10-3	TRBJ1-1	-	-	TGTGCCACCGGGACGGGGGCTAGTTCGCCGAACACTGAAGCTTTCTTT	CATGTGASSPNTEAFF
TRBV30	TRBJ1-1	-	-	TGTGCCTGGAGAGCAGGGTTATGGATGAACACTGAAGCTTTCTTT	CAWRAGLWMNTEAFF
TRBV30	TRBJ2-7	-	-	TGTGCCTGGAGTGACACCGGCTACGAGCAGTACTTC	CAWSDTGYEQYF
TRBV18	TRBJ2-7	-	-	TGTGCCAGCTCATCCGACATACCCCACGAGCAGTACTTC	CASSSDIPHEQYF
TRBV4-2	TRBJ1-2	TRBD1	once	TGTGCCAGCAGCCAAGAAGGGACAGGGGACTATGGCTACACCTTC	CASSQEGTGDYGYTF
TRBV7-2	TRBJ1-2	-	-	TGTGCCAGCAGCCCCCAGGGAGCTAACTATGGCTACACCTTC	CASSPQGANYGYTF
TRBV7-8	TRBJ1-1	TRBD1	-	TGTGCCAGCAGGACAGGGGCAGGGGAACGGAACACTGAAGCTTTCTTT	CASRTGAGERNTEAFF
TRBV7-9	TRBJ1-1	-	-	TGTGCCAGCAGCTCCCCAGGGGCCTACATGAACAGTGAAGCTTTCTTT	CASSSPGAYMNSEAFF
TRBV9	TRBJ2-1	TRBD2	-	TGTGCCAGCAGCGCACGGACTAGCGGGGGGCGGAATGAGCAGTTCTTC	CASSARTSGGRNEQFF
TRBV27	TRBJ2-1	-	-	TGTGCCAGCAGGACAGGAGTTGAGCAGTTCTTC	CASRTGVEQFF
TRBV7-6	TRBJ1-2	TRBD1	-	TGTGCCAGCAGCCCGATGATTGGACAGGGCGGCGGCTACACCTTC	CASSPMIGQGGGYTF
TRBV30	TRBJ2-7	TRBD1	-	TGTGCCTGGGGAACCGGGACAGGGGGCAACGAGCAGTACTTC	CAWGTGTGGNEQYF
TRBV7-9	TRBJ2-7	-	few	TGTGCCAGCTCCGGGGACGGACCGCAGTACTTC	CASSGDGPQYF
TRBV9	TRBJ2-3	-	-	TGTGCCAGCAGCCCCCCCTCGGGGGGCGGGTCGGCAGATACGCAGTATTTT	CASSPPSGGGSADTQYF
TRBV28	TRBJ1-6	-	-	TGTGCCAGGATTAAAAAGAGCTCCTATAATTCACCCCTCCACTTT	CARIKKSSYNSPLHF
TRBV2	TRBJ2-1	-	-	TGTGCCAGCAGGGGACTCCGCACGGACTCGAATGAGCAGTTCTTC	CASRGLRTDSNEQFF
TRBV5-1	TRBJ1-2	-	-	TGCGCCAGCAGCTTGGTGTCAGGCAACTATGGCTACACCTTC	CASSLVSGNYGYTF
TRBV15	TRBJ2-7	-	-	TGTGCCACCAGCCGAGACTTTCCCTACGAGCAGTACTTC	CATSRDFPYEQYF
TRBV10-1	TRBJ2-2	-	-	TGCGCCAGCAGGGACAGAGACACCGGGGAGCTGTTTTTT	CASRDRDTGELFF
TRBV7-9	TRBJ2-7	-	-	TGTGCCAGCAGCTTAGCAGCAGACGTCCCACCCTACGAGCAGTACTTC	CASSLAADVPPYEQYF
TRBV25-1	TRBJ2-1	-	-	TGTGCCAGCAGCACCACAGGGTCCCCCGGGAATGAGCAGTTCTTC	CASSTTGSPGNEQFF
TRBV13	TRBJ2-7	TRBD1	-	TGTGCCAGCAGCCAGTCCGGGACAGAAACCTACGAGCAGTACTTC	CASSQSGTETYEQYF
TRBV5-1	TRBJ1-4	-	-	TGCGCCAGCAGCCAAGGGGACGCAACTAATGAAAAACTGTTTTTT	CASSQGDATNEKLFF
TRBV6-5	TRBJ1-2	-	-	TGTGCCAGCAGTTACTCCATGACTGGGGTCAATGGCTACACCTTC	CASSYSMTGVNGYTF
TRBV11-2	TRBJ1-2	TRBD1	-	TGTGCCAGCAGCTTAGTTACAGGGGCTGGCTACACCTTC	CASSLVTGAGYTF
TRBV2	TRBJ1-5	-	-	TGTGCCAGCAGTGAAGCGCTTAGGCCCCAGCATTTT	CASSEALRPQHF
TRBV5-1	TRBJ2-5	-	-	TGCGCCAGCAGCGTACAACAGGGTTGGGAGACCCAGTACTTC	CASSVQQGWETQYF
TRBV18	TRBJ2-7	TRBD1	-	TGTGCCAGCTCATCCCGGACAGGAACCTACGAGCAGTACTTC	CASSSRTGTYEQYF
TRBV10-3	TRBJ2-7	-	-	TGTGCCGTCTCTCGAGGGGGGGACTCCTACGAGCAGTACTTC	CAVSRGGDSYEQYF
TRBV27	TRBJ2-5	TRBD2	-	TGTGCCAGCAGTTTACGACTAGCGGGGAGACAAGAGACCCAGTACTTC	CASSLRLAGRQETQYF
TRBV10-3	TRBJ2-2	TRBD2	-	TGTGCCAGGTCGGTTACTAGCGACACCGGGGAGCTGTTTTTT	CARSVTSDTGELFF
TRBV19	TRBJ1-2	-	-	TGTGCCAGTAGTATAAATGGCGGCTACACCTTC	CASSINGGYTF
TRBV18	TRBJ2-7	-	-	TGTGCCAGCCCGACGACCGGGAGCTCCTACGAGCAGTACTTC	CASPTTGSSYEQYF
TRBV27	TRBJ1-2	-	-	TGTGCCAGCAGCACAGGGTATGGCTACACCTTC	CASSTGYGYTF
TRBV29-1	TRBJ1-1	TRBD1	-	TGCAGCGTATCCGGGACAGGGGTGTTTCGGACTGAAGCTTTCTTT	CSVSGTGVFRTEAFF